This T cell receptor (beta chain) was documented in a study of control samples from healthy donors and cancer patients. Looked up from germline, CDR1 is SGHNT and CDR2 is YYREEE (reference sequence). V shed 4 bases and J 6 bases; nucleotides not matched to a gene: 12. CDR3 length: 16 residues. Generated by immunoSEQ multiplex PCR, the TCRdb table keeps only in-frame clones and is missing some. The data hold fewer than 95,000 clones, with approximately 86% observed a single time. This clone showed up many times. This chain uses TRBV5-4 with TRBJ2-2, with TRBD2 matching 7 bases. Sequenced: blood. The origin of this receptor is a young man in good health. CDR3 region: CASSPRGDGGSGELFF. DNA of the CDR3: TGTGCCAGCAGCCCGAGGGGTGACGGGGGGTCCGGGGAGCTGTTTTTT.